A single sample is the source of the 22 T cell receptor beta chains below, sequenced in a study of cytomegalovirus exposure and HLA in healthy donors. The PCR had 60 Vbeta and 13 Jbeta primers. The repertoire was sequenced with immunoSEQ multiplex PCR; TCRdb's copy has only in-frame clones and lacks some. The sample gives 150,000 to 200,000 clones, roughly 80% of which show up once; more than 3% is in the top ten. Sequenced input: PBMCs. The receptors were gathered from a male donor in good health and CMV-seronegative.

DNA for the CDR3: TGTGCCAGTAAGATTGGACTAGCGGGAGAGGCCGGGGAGCTGTTTTTT. Its protein is CASKIGLAGEAGELFF. V is TRBV19 and J is TRBJ2-2, with TRBD2 matching 13 bases. This CDR3 spans 16 amino acids. Germline assignment: CDR1 LNHDA and CDR2 SQIVND (reference sequence). V lost 7 bases and J lost 6; bases outside the gene matches: 8.

The rearrangement links TRBV5-4 to TRBJ1-2; the D is unclear. CDR3 length: 15 residues. Germline V gene data show CDR1 as SGHNT and CDR2 as YYREEE (reference sequence). Trimming took 4 bases from V and 4 from J, leaving 17 bases between them. Here the CDR3 DNA reads TGTGCCAGCAGCCTTTTATCAGGCACCACCTATGGCTACACCTTC. It encodes CASSLLSGTTYGYTF.

The chain is built from TRBV7-3 and TRBJ1-6; the match to TRBD1 covers 7 bases. CDR1 is SGHTA, CDR2 FQGTGA, per germline. J gave up 9 bases and V 4 bases, and 6 bases lay outside the gene matches. CDR3 length: 14 residues. This CDR3 reads CASSSGGGRSPLHF. For the CDR3, the DNA is TGTGCCAGCAGCTCTGGAGGGGGCCGTTCACCCCTCCACTTT.

V is TRBV19 and J is TRBJ1-1, with D maybe TRBD1 (6 bases). Trimming removed 3 bases from V and 1 base from J, with 12 bases in between. This CDR3 spans 15 amino acids. Germline V gives CDR1 LNHDA, CDR2 SQIVND (reference sequence). The CDR3 spells CASSISTGSNTEAFF. The CDR3 region has the DNA TGTGCCAGTAGTATTTCGACAGGTTCGAACACTGAAGCTTTCTTT. Variable domain in full (rest from reference TRBV19 and TRBJ1-1): DGGITQSPKYLFRKEGQNVTLSCEQNLNHDAMYWYRQDPGQGLRLIYYSQIVNDFQKGDIAEGYSVSREKKESFPLTVTSAQKNPTAFYLCASSISTGSNTEAFFGQGTRLTVV.

J is TRBJ1-2 and V is TRBV30; the match to TRBD1 covers 8 bases. Germline V gene lookup returns CDR1 GTSNPN and CDR2 SVGIG (reference sequence). V lost 5 bases, J lost 6 bases, and 8 bases stayed unmatched. The CDR3 has 13 amino acids. This CDR3 reads CAWWTGRDNGYTF. CDR3 nucleotides: TGTGCCTGGTGGACAGGGCGAGACAATGGCTACACCTTC.

The chain is built from TRBV5-4 and TRBJ2-7; 7 bases agree with TRBD1. Trimming cost V 4 bases and J 5 bases; bases outside gene matches: 9. The CDR3 contains 14 residues. Germline-derived CDR1 and CDR2 are SGHNT and YYREEE (reference sequence). In DNA, the CDR3 is TGTGCCAGCAGCCCAGGGGGAGTGGTCGACGAGCAGTACTTC. Its translation: CASSPGGVVDEQYF.

This sequence joins TRBV7-2 and TRBJ2-3; 7 bases agree with TRBD2. V lost 0 bases and J lost 0; bases outside the gene matches: 9. Germline CDR1 reads SGHTA; CDR2 reads FQGNSA. The length of the CDR3 is 18 residues. CDR3 bases: TGTGCCAGCAGCTTAGCATCTGGCGGGGGTGCTAGCACAGATACGCAGTATTTT. Amino acids: CASSLASGGGASTDTQYF.

The V and J genes are TRBV28 and TRBJ1-6; perhaps TRBD1 as D (6 bases). V gave up 5 bases and J gave up 7 bases, with 24 bases separating them. Looked up from germline, CDR1 is MDHEN and CDR2 is SYDVKM. The CDR3 runs 18 residues. CDR3: CASSLTSGAQGGNSPLHF. CDR3 sequence (DNA): TGTGCCAGCAGTCTGACTTCAGGGGCGCAAGGTGGAAATTCACCCCTCCACTTT.

The CDR3 nucleotides are TGTGCCAGCAGCCCGAAAGGGGCACCGAGACAGTGGTCAGATGAGCAGTTCTTC. Its translation: CASSPKGAPRQWSDEQFF. The chain couples TRBV14 to TRBJ2-1; D is perhaps TRBD1 (5 bases). Deletions cut 4 bases from V and 8 bases from J, with 27 bases between. From germline, CDR1 is SGHDN and CDR2 FVKESK. This CDR3 is 18 amino acids long.

The V call is TRBV27, the J call TRBJ2-3; TRBD1 matches at 9 bases. This CDR3 comprises 13 residues. V was clipped by 5 bases and J by 4 bases; unmatched bases: 1. Germline CDR1 MNHEY, CDR2 SMNVEV (reference sequence). Here the CDR3 DNA reads TGTGCCAGCAGTAGACAGGGGGCAGATACGCAGTATTTT. Protein sequence: CASSRQGADTQYF.

This rearrangement joins TRBV7-3 to TRBJ1-1, with D possibly matching TRBD1 (5 bases). The CDR3 has 14 amino acids. Germline V lookup: CDR1 SGHTA, CDR2 FQGTGA. The V gene lost 3 bases and the J gene lost 1 base, with 9 bases spanning the gap. The CDR3 loop reads CASSLGRANTEAFF. In DNA form, the CDR3 reads TGTGCCAGCAGCTTGGGCAGGGCGAACACTGAAGCTTTCTTT.

Concerning this clone itself: Other DNA sequences in the sample encode the same CDR3. The J gene is TRBJ2-1, the V gene TRBV5-6; 7 positions agree with TRBD1. The V segment lost 5 bases and the J segment 9 bases; nucleotides outside the gene matches: 5. This CDR3 region has 12 residues. Germline V gene data show CDR1 as SGHDT and CDR2 as YYEEEE. The CDR3 sequence: CASSRDRGEQFF. CDR3 bases: TGTGCCAGCAGTCGGGACAGAGGTGAGCAGTTCTTC.

This sequence joins TRBV5-4 and TRBJ2-5, with D perhaps TRBD2 (6 bases). Trimming cost V 4 bases and J 4 bases, with 14 bases left between them. Germline V gene data show CDR1 as SGHNT and CDR2 as YYREEE (reference sequence). This CDR3 has 14 residues. CDR3 sequence reads: CASSRSGGVETQYF. For the CDR3, the DNA is TGTGCCAGCAGCCGTAGCGGAGGGGTAGAGACCCAGTACTTC. The full variable domain, completed using reference TRBV5-4 and TRBJ2-5, is ETGVTQSPTHLIKTRGQQVTLRCSSQSGHNTVSWYQQALGQGPQFIFQYYREEENGRGNFPPRFSGLQFPNYSSELNVNALELDDSALYLCASSRSGGVETQYFGPGTRLLVL.

V usage is TRBV28 and J usage is TRBJ1-5; tentatively, D is TRBD1 (6 bases). This CDR3 region has 12 residues. The V and J ends lost 6 bases and 7 bases respectively, with 10 bases between them. Germline values: CDR1 MDHEN, CDR2 SYDVKM. This CDR3 reads CASRLQGQPQHF. The CDR3 DNA sequence: TGTGCCAGCAGGCTGCAGGGGCAGCCCCAGCATTTT. The whole variable domain, filled in from reference TRBV28 and TRBJ1-5, reads DVKVTQSSRYLVKRTGEKVFLECVQDMDHENMFWYRQDPGLGLRLIYFSYDVKMKEKGDIPEGYSVSREKKERFSLILESASTNQTSMYLCASRLQGQPQHFGDGTRLSIL.

The V and J genes are TRBV20-1 and TRBJ2-5; unclear D gene. Trimming took off 3 bases at V and 6 bases at J, with 5 bases between the two ends. The V gene's germline CDR1 is DFQATT and CDR2 SNEGSKA (reference sequence). The CDR3 has 10 residues. The CDR3, as DNA: TGCAGTGCTAGTAGTCAGACCCAGTACTTC. Its translation: CSASSQTQYF.

CDR3 nucleotides: TGCGCCAGCAACCCTGTGGTAGCGGGGGGGCCTGGGGAGACCCAGTACTTC. Translation: CASNPVVAGGPGETQYF. The chain recombines TRBV5-1 with TRBJ2-5; 11 bases are a match to TRBD2. CDR1 is SGHRS, CDR2 YFSETQ, per germline. V lost 6 bases, J lost 5 bases, and 15 bases stayed unmatched. This CDR3 is built from 17 residues.

The J gene is TRBJ1-1, the V gene TRBV5-1; TRBD1 matches at 7 bases. CDR1 is SGHRS and CDR2 is YFSETQ in the germline V gene. The CDR3 length is 14 residues. The junction had 4 bases not matched to a gene; V was cut back by 3 bases and J by 2 bases. The CDR3 spells CASSSGTANTEAFF. The CDR3 nucleotides are TGCGCCAGCAGCTCGGGGACAGCTAACACTGAAGCTTTCTTT.

The rearrangement links TRBV9 to TRBJ2-7, with 8 bases lining up with TRBD2. The V and J ends lost 0 bases and 7 bases, in that order; junction bases with no gene match: 6. CDR3 length: 14 residues. Germline CDR1 is SGDLS and CDR2 is YYNGEE. For the CDR3, the DNA is TGTGCCAGCAGCGTAGGTGGACTAGCTGGAGAGCAGTACTTC. It is translated as CASSVGGLAGEQYF.

This clone was counted once. The chain employs TRBV4-2 and TRBJ2-3; 11 nucleotides agree with TRBD2. The CDR3 consists of 17 residues. Germline V lookup: CDR1 LGHNA, CDR2 YNFKEQ. Trimming took 0 bases from V and 6 from J; bases not matched to a gene: 8. The CDR3 protein is CASSQDSSGGAWDTQYF. The CDR3 nucleotides are TGTGCCAGCAGCCAAGATAGTAGCGGGGGGGCCTGGGATACGCAGTATTTT.

A remark on this clone: At one end, the junction sequence differs from germline, possibly due to a read error. The genes are TRBV2 and TRBJ1-2, with D perhaps matching TRBD1 (5 bases). There are 11 residues in the CDR3. CDR1 is SNHLY and CDR2 is FYNNEI in the germline V gene. The CDR3, as DNA: TGTGCCGGCAGGGTAGTCTATGGCTACACCTTC. Its translation is CAGRVVYGYTF.

This clone was found a few times. The V and J genes are TRBV27 and TRBJ2-5; TRBD2 matches 10 bases. Trimming removed 0 bases from V and 6 bases from J; junction bases left unmatched: 10. Germline CDR1 MNHEY, CDR2 SMNVEV (reference sequence). The CDR3 is 17 residues long. CDR3 sequence: CASSLSYLAGATKTQYF. The CDR3 DNA reads TGTGCCAGCAGTTTATCTTACCTAGCGGGAGCGACAAAGACCCAGTACTTC.

In this sample, this clone turned up once. V is TRBV6-6 and J is TRBJ2-7, with 10 bases lining up with TRBD1. The V and J ends lost 6 bases and 2 bases, in that order; junction bases with no gene match: 4. This CDR3 spans 14 amino acids. Germline lookup yields CDR1 MNHNY and CDR2 SVGAGI (reference sequence). The CDR3 loop reads CASSTGTGAYEQYF. Here the CDR3 DNA reads TGTGCCAGCAGCACCGGGACAGGGGCCTACGAGCAGTACTTC.